Below are 30 T cell receptor beta chains sequenced from a single sample in a study of blood T cell repertoires in COVID-19. Only in-frame clones appear in the TCRdb table, and some are missing; sequencing was by immunoSEQ multiplex PCR. The table lists about 210,000 clones, around nine tenths of them singletons, with 3% to 3.5% in the top ten. The sample comprised peripheral blood. The receptors stem from a man between 60 and 75 years old with acute or convalescent COVID-19.

The rearrangement uses TRBV7-9 and TRBJ2-2; 9 nucleotides line up with TRBD1. CDR1 is SEHNR and CDR2 is FQNEAQ in the germline V gene (reference sequence). The CDR3 totals 15 residues. V dropped 5 bases and J dropped 5; count of bases not matched to a gene: 6. DNA for the CDR3: TGTGCCAGCAGCGGGGGGACAGGGCGGACCGGGGAGCTGTTTTTT. This sequence encodes CASSGGTGRTGELFF.

The chain employs TRBV5-4 and TRBJ1-5, with D possibly matching TRBD1 (5 bases). Trimming took off 3 bases at V and 7 bases at J, with 11 bases between the two ends. CDR1 is SGHNT and CDR2 is YYREEE in the germline V gene (reference sequence). CDR3 length: 13 amino acids. The CDR3 nucleotides are TGTGCCAGCAGCTCAGGGCTTGGCCAGCCCCAGCATTTT. This sequence encodes CASSSGLGQPQHF. Filled out from reference TRBV5-4 and TRBJ1-5, the complete variable domain reads ETGVTQSPTHLIKTRGQQVTLRCSSQSGHNTVSWYQQALGQGPQFIFQYYREEENGRGNFPPRFSGLQFPNYSSELNVNALELDDSALYLCASSSGLGQPQHFGDGTRLSIL.

The chain carries TRBV7-9 and TRBJ2-3; no clear D. CDR3 length: 16 amino acids. Germline V CDR1 and CDR2: SEHNR, FQNEAQ (reference sequence). V lost 1 base, J lost 6 bases, and 17 bases lay in between. CDR3 region: CASSLEGRPTTDTQYF. The CDR3, as DNA: TGTGCCAGCAGCTTAGAAGGCAGGCCAACCACGGATACGCAGTATTTT.

This clone has a single count. This chain uses TRBV28 with TRBJ1-1; 9 bases agree with TRBD1. The CDR3 contains 13 residues. With 10 bases clipped from V and 1 base from J, the junction kept 4 bases outside the gene matches. Germline V gives CDR1 MDHEN, CDR2 SYDVKM. The CDR3 here is CATSQGANTEAFF. In DNA form, the CDR3 reads TGTGCCACTTCACAGGGGGCGAACACTGAAGCTTTCTTT.

The chain has TRBV15 and TRBJ2-5, with 7 bases fitting TRBD2. This CDR3 spans 18 amino acids. V was pared by 0 bases and J by 2 bases, with 12 bases of the junction left unmatched. The germline gives CDR1 LNHNV, CDR2 YYDKDF (reference sequence). The CDR3 spells CATSRDGGTIVVQETQYF. CDR3 DNA: TGTGCCACCAGCAGAGATGGCGGGACTATTGTTGTACAAGAGACCCAGTACTTC.

The rearrangement uses TRBV10-3 and TRBJ1-5; possibly TRBD1 for D (6 bases). Trimming took 7 bases from V and 5 from J, leaving 12 bases between them. This CDR3 has 13 residues. Germline loops: CDR1 ENHRY, CDR2 SYGVKD. CDR3 sequence reads: CAIKGEGDQPQHF. DNA of the CDR3: TGTGCCATCAAGGGGGAGGGGGATCAGCCCCAGCATTTT.

On this clone: Other DNA sequences in the sample encode the same CDR3. This CDR3 reads CASSLVGGYEQYF. CDR3 coding DNA: TGTGCCAGCAGCTTAGTAGGGGGCTACGAGCAGTACTTC. The chain links TRBV7-9 to TRBJ2-7; D is possibly TRBD1 (6 bases). V was cut by 1 base and J by 3 bases, with 7 bases left in between. CDR1 SEHNR and CDR2 FQNEAQ come from the germline V gene (reference sequence). CDR3 length: 13 residues. The whole variable domain, remainder taken from reference TRBV7-9 and TRBJ2-7, is DTGVSQNPRHKITKRGQNVTFRCDPISEHNRLYWYRQTLGQGPEFLTYFQNEAQLEKSRLLSDRFSAERPKGSFSTLEIQRTEQGDSAMYLCASSLVGGYEQYFGPGTRLTVT.

The chain carries TRBV6-5 and TRBJ1-2; no clear D. CDR3 length: 15 residues. V dropped 1 base and J dropped 0 bases, with 9 bases sitting between them. The germline gives CDR1 MNHEY, CDR2 SVGAGI. CDR3 nucleotide sequence: TGTGCCAGCAGTTACTACCACAGCACTAACTATGGCTACACCTTC. Its translation: CASSYYHSTNYGYTF.

This clone appeared once. Other DNA sequences in the sample encode the same CDR3. V gene TRBV7-2 combines with J gene TRBJ1-1; 8 bases line up with TRBD1. This CDR3 is built from 14 residues. Germline CDR1 is SGHTA and CDR2 is FQGNSA. The junction had 4 bases not matched to a gene; V was cut back by 5 bases and J by 2 bases. The CDR3 spells CASSPGQGNTEAFF. CDR3 coding DNA: TGTGCCAGCAGCCCCGGACAGGGAAACACTGAAGCTTTCTTT.

This clone showed up just a few times. The rearrangement uses TRBV6-2 or TRBV6-3 and TRBJ2-7; a weak D match, TRBD2 (5 bases). The CDR3 sequence is 16 residues long. CDR1 and CDR2 (germline): MNHEY, SVGEGT. The ends were cut back, 6 bases at V and 2 bases at J, with 20 bases in the middle. CDR3 in DNA: TGTGCCAGCAGCCCTCCGGCCTTCCCTAGCCCCTACGAGCAGTACTTC. Its translation: CASSPPAFPSPYEQYF.

The chain recombines TRBV6-1 with TRBJ2-3; D uncertain. This CDR3 is built from 15 residues. The germline V gene has CDR1 MNHNS and CDR2 SASEGT. Trimming pared 7 bases from V and 0 bases from J, leaving 14 bases between. In DNA, the CDR3 is TGTGCCAGCACCCCCCGCGGTAGCAGCACAGATACGCAGTATTTT. Translating it yields CASTPRGSSTDTQYF.

The rearrangement uses TRBV6-2 or TRBV6-3 and TRBJ2-1; 8 nucleotides match TRBD1. The CDR3 has 15 residues. Germline values: CDR1 MNHEY, CDR2 SVGEGT. Trimming cost V 5 bases and J 3 bases; bases outside gene matches: 6. CDR3 amino acids: CASSTRDRIYNEQFF. The CDR3 DNA sequence: TGTGCCAGCAGTACCCGGGACAGGATCTACAATGAGCAGTTCTTC.

The CDR3, as DNA: TGCAGCTTCGGTTTAGGGACAGGGTATGCTGAAGCTTTCTTT. Residues: CSFGLGTGYAEAFF. J is TRBJ1-1 and V is TRBV29-1; 9 bases line up with TRBD1. Germline V gene sequence: CDR1 SQVTM, CDR2 ANQGSEA. The length of the CDR3 is 14 residues. Germline trimming cut 8 bases from V and 6 bases from J; bases unmatched to any gene: 13.

The V and J genes are TRBV5-6 and TRBJ2-6, with D possibly being TRBD2 (5 bases). The CDR3 loop spans 15 amino acids. In germline, CDR1 is SGHDT, CDR2 YYEEEE. The V end lost 6 bases, the J end lost 4 bases, and 14 bases lay between the germline ends. As DNA, the CDR3 is TGTGCCAGCACCCTTCGCGGGCCGGGGGCCAACGTCCTGACTTTC. It specifies CASTLRGPGANVLTF.

The rearrangement links TRBV29-1 to TRBJ2-1; D possibly corresponds to TRBD1 (6 bases). Trimming left V 7 bases short and J 1 base short, with 8 bases between. The CDR3 loop spans 12 amino acids. Germline V gene sequence: CDR1 SQVTM, CDR2 ANQGSEA. The CDR3: CSAGTSYNEQFF. For the CDR3, the DNA is TGCAGCGCCGGGACATCCTACAATGAGCAGTTCTTC.

The gene calls are TRBV19 and TRBJ1-6, with D uncertain. CDR1 and CDR2 (germline): LNHDA, SQIVND (reference sequence). V was clipped by 5 bases and J by 7 bases, with 21 bases between them. This CDR3 has 17 amino acids. This chain's CDR3 is CASSSTSSGSSNSPLHF. The DNA for the CDR3 is TGTGCCAGTAGTTCCACCTCATCCGGGTCTTCAAATTCACCCCTCCACTTT.

V and J are TRBV19 and TRBJ2-5; 8 bases match TRBD2. Trimming at V came to 4 bases and at J to 7 bases, leaving 14 bases not matched to a gene. The V gene's germline CDR1 is LNHDA and CDR2 SQIVND (reference sequence). The CDR3 has 16 residues. The CDR3 is CASSRPQRGLPVTQYF. CDR3 nucleotides: TGTGCCAGTAGTAGGCCCCAGCGGGGGCTTCCCGTGACCCAGTACTTC.

The V call is TRBV5-4, the J call TRBJ2-6; D is possibly TRBD1 (5 bases). The CDR3 extends over 16 amino acids. CDR1 and CDR2 from the germline V gene are SGHNT and YYREEE (reference sequence). Trimming removed 2 bases at V and 1 base at J, with 10 bases between. CDR3 bases: TGTGCCAGCAGCTTTGGGGCCCAGTCTGGGGCCAACGTCCTGACTTTC. Translated, it gives CASSFGAQSGANVLTF.

The chain is built from TRBV2 and TRBJ2-2, with TRBD1 as a possible D gene (5 bases). The V gene's germline CDR1 is SNHLY and CDR2 FYNNEI. Trimming took off 1 base at V and 4 bases at J, with 16 bases between the two ends. CDR3 length: 17 amino acids. Here the CDR3 reads CASSEDRTWVGTGELFF. In DNA form, the CDR3 reads TGTGCCAGCAGTGAAGACCGGACATGGGTGGGCACCGGGGAGCTGTTTTTT.

Notes on this clone: Other DNA sequences in this specimen translate into the identical CDR3. V gene TRBV9 combines with J gene TRBJ2-7; weak D call: TRBD2 (5 bases). Germline CDR1 SGDLS, CDR2 YYNGEE. The V end lost 0 bases, the J end lost 2 bases, and 9 bases lay between the germline ends. CDR3 length: 14 residues. CDR3 DNA sequence: TGTGCCAGCAGCGTAGGGACTGACCCCTACGAGCAGTACTTC. Translated: CASSVGTDPYEQYF.

The DNA of the CDR3 is TGTGCCAGCTCACCCCTCAGGGCGAGCTCCTACGAGCAGTACTTC. Its translation: CASSPLRASSYEQYF. The rearrangement uses TRBV18 and TRBJ2-7; possible D gene TRBD1, 5 bases. The CDR3 runs to 15 residues. V shed 3 bases and J shed 0 bases, with 12 bases lying between them. Looked up from germline, CDR1 is KGHSH and CDR2 is LQKENI.

V is TRBV6-2 or TRBV6-3 and J is TRBJ2-2, with 7 bases fitting TRBD1. Germline assignment: CDR1 MNHEY and CDR2 SVGEGT. Germline trimming cut 2 bases from V and 1 base from J; bases unmatched to any gene: 13. The CDR3 is made up of 19 amino acids. CDR3 amino acids: CASSYGGVGGAWNTGELFF. The CDR3 nucleotides are TGTGCCAGCAGTTACGGGGGTGTAGGGGGCGCATGGAACACCGGGGAGCTGTTTTTT.

This clone was detected only once. The V and J genes are TRBV29-1 and TRBJ1-1; TRBD1 matches 10 bases. CDR3 length: 13 amino acids. The germline CDR1 and CDR2 sequences are SQVTM and ANQGSEA. The V gene end was trimmed by 7 bases and the J gene end by 2 bases; junction bases not matched to a gene: 4. This CDR3 reads CSARQGANTEAFF. The CDR3 nucleotides are TGCAGCGCTCGACAGGGGGCAAACACTGAAGCTTTCTTT.

The chain links TRBV7-9 to TRBJ2-5; 7 bases align to TRBD2. Germline values: CDR1 SEHNR, CDR2 FQNEAQ (reference sequence). J was trimmed by 5 bases and V by 5 bases; bases with no gene match: 5. This CDR3 comprises 13 residues. This chain's CDR3 is CASSPGLDETQYF. The CDR3 region has the DNA TGTGCCAGCAGCCCCGGACTAGATGAGACCCAGTACTTC. The full variable domain, completed using reference TRBV7-9 and TRBJ2-5, is DTGVSQNPRHKITKRGQNVTFRCDPISEHNRLYWYRQTLGQGPEFLTYFQNEAQLEKSRLLSDRFSAERPKGSFSTLEIQRTEQGDSAMYLCASSPGLDETQYFGPGTRLLVL.

The V gene is TRBV5-1, the J gene TRBJ2-5; D may be TRBD2 (6 bases). Germline V CDR1 and CDR2: SGHRS, YFSETQ. The V and J ends lost 0 bases and 5 bases respectively, with 14 bases between them. This CDR3 is built from 15 residues. The CDR3 protein is CASSLGLGSGETQYF. The CDR3 DNA sequence: TGCGCCAGCAGCTTGGGGCTGGGCAGCGGGGAGACCCAGTACTTC.

J is TRBJ2-7 and V is TRBV25-1; D perhaps matches TRBD1 (5 bases). Per the germline V gene, CDR1 is MGHDK and CDR2 is SYGVNS. The V end lost 2 bases, the J end lost 5 bases, and 19 bases lay between the germline ends. This CDR3 region has 16 residues. CDR3 region: CASSEAFSGRAHEQYF. The CDR3, as DNA: TGTGCCAGCAGTGAAGCGTTTTCCGGCAGGGCCCACGAGCAGTACTTC.

The chain uses TRBV7-8 and TRBJ1-2; the D gene is possibly TRBD1 (5 bases). Trimming removed 0 bases at V and 1 base at J, with 6 bases between. This CDR3 contains 14 residues. The germline gives CDR1 SGHVS, CDR2 FQNEAQ. CDR3 in amino acids: CASSLAQGNYGYTF. CDR3 DNA sequence: TGTGCCAGCAGCTTAGCGCAGGGTAACTATGGCTACACCTTC.

This chain connects TRBV18 to TRBJ2-7; TRBD1 matches 12 bases. Germline CDR1 and CDR2: KGHSH and LQKENI. This CDR3 comprises 16 residues. The V segment lost 6 bases and the J segment 6 bases; nucleotides outside the gene matches: 12. The CDR3 spells CASSSRVPGQGAEQYF. The DNA for the CDR3 is TGTGCCAGCTCCTCACGGGTCCCGGGACAGGGGGCCGAGCAGTACTTC.

V usage is TRBV5-1 and J usage is TRBJ1-4; TRBD1 is a possible D gene (5 bases). The V gene lost 2 bases and the J gene lost 5 bases, with 13 bases spanning the gap. Germline loops: CDR1 SGHRS, CDR2 YFSETQ. The CDR3 is 15 residues long. The CDR3 region has the DNA TGCGCCAGCAGCTTCCGCGGGGCAGCGAATGAAAAACTGTTTTTT. It codes for CASSFRGAANEKLFF.

V usage is TRBV5-4 and J usage is TRBJ2-6; 8 nucleotides match TRBD1. Germline V gene sequence: CDR1 SGHNT, CDR2 YYREEE (reference sequence). The CDR3 extends over 17 amino acids. V lost 0 bases and J lost 0; bases outside the gene matches: 2. This CDR3 is CASSLGDRFSGANVLTF. The CDR3 DNA reads as TGTGCCAGCAGCTTGGGGGACAGGTTCTCTGGGGCCAACGTCCTGACTTTC. The whole variable domain, filled in from reference TRBV5-4 and TRBJ2-6, reads ETGVTQSPTHLIKTRGQQVTLRCSSQSGHNTVSWYQQALGQGPQFIFQYYREEENGRGNFPPRFSGLQFPNYSSELNVNALELDDSALYLCASSLGDRFSGANVLTFGAGSRLTVL.